This TCR beta chain was sequenced during a study of T cell responses to AZD1222 COVID-19 vaccine. The CDR3 contains 13 residues. The germline V and J ends were trimmed by 5 bases and 5 bases, with 12 bases remaining between them. As regards this clone: Its antigen is undetermined.

Study-wide results and limits: Distributed over spike, vaccine-associated CD4 TCRs predominated at 160-218 and 743-854. Just five to seven people given AZD1222 tested seropositive at baseline.

Clones were sequenced by immunoSEQ multiplex PCR, and TCRdb holds only the in-frame ones, with some missing. The table has about 100,000 clones, around 89% seen once. V usage is TRBV12-3 or TRBV12-4 and J usage is TRBJ1-2; D is perhaps TRBD1 (5 bases). This sequence originates from an adult in good health. The input for sequencing was peripheral blood, taken on day 0 of AZD1222 vaccination. CDR3 loop: CASSERGTYGYTF. CDR3 nucleotides: TGTGCCAGCAGTGAGAGAGGGACGTATGGCTACACCTTC.